This T cell receptor beta chain was profiled in a study of T cells in tuberculosis listed by TCRdb under 2018. Context from the whole study: The study combined CD1B tetramers and high-throughput TCR immunosequencing to characterize T cells specific for the mycobacterial lipid antigen glucose monomycolate (GMM). With over nine people per group, a South African clinical cohort compared IGRA-negative adolescents, IGRA-positive adolescents with latent tuberculosis, and adults with active tuberculosis.

The germline V gene (reference sequence) specifies GTSNPN as CDR1 and SVGIG as CDR2. The CDR3 measures 13 amino acids from cysteine to phenylalanine. CDR3 DNA only is kept here, 39 bases in frame from base 1. Clipping removes 4 bases from V and 8 bases from J, with 6 as the unmatched junction base count. At study entry, adolescents were screened for latent tuberculosis infection by tuberculin skin test and QuantiFERON-TB GOLD In-Tube IGRA. Immunosequencing was performed on unsorted cryopreserved PBMC and covered some 100,000 T cells per clinical donor on average. Eleven high schools in the Worcester region of the Western Cape, South Africa, served as enrollment sites for adolescents aged 12 to 18 years. About 10 M. tuberculosis-infected and around 10 uninfected adolescents were selected with matching for age and sex. For the adolescents, PBMC were isolated by density centrifugation from freshly drawn heparinized blood and then cryopreserved.

This clone was seen once. Its antigen is still unknown. Base qualities are not provided; no much larger clone lies one nucleotide away. Points the paper makes about the study in general: Compared with IGRA-negative controls, TCR-alpha repertoires from active tuberculosis had smaller mean NN-distances to GMM-specific TCRs, which suggests that these TCRs underwent clonal expansion. Clinical samples were chosen by availability of cryopreserved specimens, and active tuberculosis cases were adults while controls were adolescents. Smaller NN-distances were partly driven by shorter CDR3-alpha lengths in active tuberculosis patients, and statistical significance was not reached for the TCR-beta difference. Using GEM motif frequencies, a classifier achieved approximately 75% accuracy, whereas a classifier built on the diverse GMM-specific repertoire got to approximately 88% accuracy (AUROC about 0.9).

The immunoSEQ multiplex PCR assay was used to generate TCR libraries, with TCR-beta and/or TCR-alpha/delta assays applied to each sample. The amplified TCR libraries were sequenced on the Illumina high-throughput platform. The published analysis was carried out like this. Clustering and dimensionality reduction relied on pairwise TCRdist distances among GMM-specific receptors from T cells that were either sorted ex vivo or expanded in vitro. Each clinical repertoire received a mean NN-distance score, defined as the average TCRdist to the nearest 10% of tetramer-positive reference sequences. GEM TCR motif frequency was calculated as the fraction of unique TCRs that matched known GEM sequences in V/J usage and CDR3 length. Linear discriminant analysis with leave-one-out cross-validation, implemented in scikit-learn, was used to classify active tuberculosis. Not all clones reach the TCRdb copy of this immuneACCESS table, which keeps in-frame sequences only. Checked studies attribute under half of the gap to unresolved V genes and leave the rest unexplained. V, J and clone size are taken as reported in that table, and D and trimming were inferred from the DNA itself. Across this sample there are about 45,000 clones, with about 94% seen only once. The ten top clones hold about 2% of the sample.

Sequencing was carried out using PBMCs. In this chain, TRBV30 is recombined with TRBJ2-1, with 9 bases aligning to TRBD1. This clonotype was sampled from a donor between 10 and 35 years old with latent tuberculosis or without tuberculosis infection. Some clones in this sample may be carry-over from other donors' samples. The CDR3 is CAWTPDRGDEQFF. The bases are TGTGCCTGGACCCCGGACAGGGGTGATGAGCAGTTCTTC.